This T cell receptor beta chain comes out of a study of cytomegalovirus exposure and HLA in healthy donors. Whole-study context: The use of the same platform for the 110 or so validation repertoires and the approximately 670 first-cohort repertoires was reported by a later analysis. Broader study findings: For cytomegalovirus status, the classifier reportedly gave diagnoses with high specificity and sensitivity. The CMV antigen specificity of a few CMV-associated chains was confirmed through in vitro analysis.

This clone was counted between two and nine times. Its antigen is unidentified. Only in-frame clones appear in the TCRdb table, and some are missing; sequencing was by immunoSEQ multiplex PCR. The data show 250,000 to 300,000 clones, around 90% seen once. The CDR3 runs to 14 residues. V gave up 3 bases and J gave up 0 bases, with 6 bases separating them. In germline, CDR1 is SGHAT, CDR2 FQNNGV. This clonotype originated in a woman aged 18-29 years in good health and CMV-seronegative. Sequencing used PBMCs. The chain employs TRBV11-2 and TRBJ1-5; no definite D call. The CDR3 loop is CASSLGDSNQPQHF. In DNA, the CDR3 is TGTGCCAGCAGCTTGGGAGATAGCAATCAGCCCCAGCATTTT.